The next 6 T cell receptor beta chains were all read from a single sample in a study of human T cells and chemical hapten exposure. Noted time point: patch test 1, 2 weeks after DPC sensitization. Stated treatment: therapeutic diphenylcyclopropenone sensitization with weekly scalp DPC. TCRdb processed the RACE reads anew with MiXCR; each CDR3 protein has one entry. The data hold fewer than 400,000 distinct CDR3 sequences, with about 7% observed a single time. Sequences were derived from whole blood, sampled in connection with sensitization to the hapten diphenylcyclopropenone (DPC). The receptors derive from a young woman with alopecia areata. Some clones in this sample may be carry-over from other donors' samples.

This chain connects TRBV6-2 or TRBV6-3 to TRBJ2-1; 9 bases fit TRBD1. The CDR3 runs 15 residues. The J segment lost 6 bases and the V segment lost 6 bases, leaving 9 bases of the junction unmatched. The germline V gene encodes CDR1 MNHEY and CDR2 SVGEGT. The CDR3 DNA reads TGTGCCAGCAGCGCTCCCGGGACAGGGCGCAATGAGCAGTTCTTC. It yields the protein CASSAPGTGRNEQFF.

This clonotype showed up many times. CDR3 residues: CASSYTGGYEQYF. The CDR3 DNA is TGTGCCAGCAGTTACACCGGCGGGTACGAGCAGTACTTC. The V and J genes are TRBV6-5 and TRBJ2-7, with D perhaps matching TRBD2 (5 bases). Trimming left V 2 bases short and J 4 bases short, with 9 bases between. Germline lookup yields CDR1 MNHEY and CDR2 SVGAGI. The CDR3 totals 13 residues.

The CDR3 reads CSASGVSYNEQFF. The CDR3 region has the DNA TGCAGTGCTAGCGGCGTCTCCTACAATGAGCAGTTCTTC. The chain combines TRBV20-1 with TRBJ2-1, with D unclear. The CDR3 is made up of 13 amino acids. V was clipped by 3 bases and J by 0 bases, with 6 bases between them. Looked up from germline, CDR1 is DFQATT and CDR2 is SNEGSKA (reference sequence).

The chain couples TRBV12-5 to TRBJ2-2, with D hard to call. The CDR3 extends over 16 amino acids. Per the germline V gene, CDR1 is LGHNT and CDR2 is FRNRAP. Trimming stripped 0 bases from V and 1 base from J, with 9 bases between. In DNA form, the CDR3 reads TGTGCTAGTGGTTTGGTACTGCGGCAGAACACCGGGGAGCTGTTTTTT. This encodes CASGLVLRQNTGELFF.

This clonotype was detected only a few times. V gene TRBV7-2 combines with J gene TRBJ1-2; the D is unclear. There are 14 residues in the CDR3. Trimming stripped 5 bases from V and 0 bases from J, with 10 bases between. Germline V gives CDR1 SGHTA, CDR2 FQGNSA. CDR3 in amino acids: CASSPPNANYGYTF. CDR3 coding DNA: TGTGCCAGCAGCCCTCCTAACGCTAACTATGGCTACACCTTC.

This clonotype was seen only a few times. The V gene is TRBV12-3 or TRBV12-4, the J gene TRBJ1-5, with 9 bases that match TRBD1. The CDR3 is 15 amino acids. Losses at the gene ends were 5 bases for V and 1 base for J; bases not matched to a gene: 3. The CDR3 loop is CASSTQGASNQPQHF. CDR3 in DNA: TGTGCCAGCAGTACACAGGGGGCAAGCAATCAGCCCCAGCATTTT.